This T cell receptor (beta chain) was captured in a study of blood T cell repertoires in COVID-19. Germline loops: CDR1 SGHTA, CDR2 FQGTGA. The CDR3 extends over 14 amino acids. The V segment lost 3 bases and the J segment 4 bases; nucleotides outside the gene matches: 0. Only in-frame clones appear in the TCRdb table, and some are missing; sequencing was by immunoSEQ multiplex PCR. The table records hundreds of thousands of clones, 80% to 90% of them present only once. Sequencing used PBMCs or T cells enriched from blood (not recorded which). V usage is TRBV7-3 and J usage is TRBJ2-7; TRBD2 aligns across 13 bases. The sequence derives from a man younger than 35 who had recovered from COVID-19. CDR3 protein: CASSLTSGGYEQYF. The DNA of the CDR3 is TGTGCCAGCAGCTTGACTAGCGGGGGGTACGAGCAGTACTTC. The full variable domain, rest sourced from reference TRBV7-3 and TRBJ2-7, is GAGVSQTPSNKVTEKGKYVELRCDPISGHTALYWYRQSLGQGPEFLIYFQGTGAADDSGLPNDRFFAVRPEGSVSTLKIQRTERGDSAVYLCASSLTSGGYEQYFGPGTRLTVT.